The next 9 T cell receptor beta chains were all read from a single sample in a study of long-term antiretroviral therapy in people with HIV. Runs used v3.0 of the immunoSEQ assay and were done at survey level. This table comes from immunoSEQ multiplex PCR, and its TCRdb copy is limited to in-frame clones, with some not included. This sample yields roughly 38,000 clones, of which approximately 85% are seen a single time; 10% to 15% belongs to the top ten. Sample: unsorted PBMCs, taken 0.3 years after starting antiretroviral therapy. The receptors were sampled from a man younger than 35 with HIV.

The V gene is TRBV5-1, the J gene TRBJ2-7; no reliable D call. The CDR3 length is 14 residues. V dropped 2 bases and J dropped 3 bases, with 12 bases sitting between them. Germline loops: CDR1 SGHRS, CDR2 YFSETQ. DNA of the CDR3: TGCGCCAGCAGCTTTGACCAATCCTACTACGAGCAGTACTTC. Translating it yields CASSFDQSYYEQYF.

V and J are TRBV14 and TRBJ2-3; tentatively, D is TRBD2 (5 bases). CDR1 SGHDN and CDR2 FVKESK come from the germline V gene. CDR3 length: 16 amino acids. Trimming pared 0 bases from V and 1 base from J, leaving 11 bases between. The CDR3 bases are TGTGCCAGCAGCCAAGATGCCGGACTGGGCACAGATACGCAGTATTTT. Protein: CASSQDAGLGTDTQYF.

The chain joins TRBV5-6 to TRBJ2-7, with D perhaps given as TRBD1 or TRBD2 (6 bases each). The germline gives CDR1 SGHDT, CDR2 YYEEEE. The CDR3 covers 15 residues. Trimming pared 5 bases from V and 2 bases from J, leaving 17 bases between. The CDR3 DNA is TGTGCCAGCAGTCCAGGCAGAGGGGGGCCCTACGAGCAGTACTTC. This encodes CASSPGRGGPYEQYF.

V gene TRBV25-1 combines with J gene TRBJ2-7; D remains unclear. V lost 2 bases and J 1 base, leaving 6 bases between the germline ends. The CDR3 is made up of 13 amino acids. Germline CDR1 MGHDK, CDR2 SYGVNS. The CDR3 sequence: CASSEDWSYEQYF. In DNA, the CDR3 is TGTGCCAGCAGTGAAGATTGGTCCTACGAGCAGTACTTC.

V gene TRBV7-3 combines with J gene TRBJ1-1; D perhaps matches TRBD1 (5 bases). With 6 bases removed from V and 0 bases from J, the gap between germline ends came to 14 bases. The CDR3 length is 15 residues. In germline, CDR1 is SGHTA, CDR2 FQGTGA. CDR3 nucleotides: TGTGCCAGCAGTTATAGTACAGGAGTGAACACTGAAGCTTTCTTT. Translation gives CASSYSTGVNTEAFF. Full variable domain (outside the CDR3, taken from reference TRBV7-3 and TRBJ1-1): GAGVSQTPSNKVTEKGKYVELRCDPISGHTALYWYRQSLGQGPEFLIYFQGTGAADDSGLPNDRFFAVRPEGSVSTLKIQRTERGDSAVYLCASSYSTGVNTEAFFGQGTRLTVV.

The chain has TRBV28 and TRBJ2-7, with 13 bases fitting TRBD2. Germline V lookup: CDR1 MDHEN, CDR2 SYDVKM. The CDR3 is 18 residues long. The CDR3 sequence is CGTSGSLGYSWGSYEQYF. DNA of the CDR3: TGTGGGACTAGCGGGAGTTTAGGTTACTCTTGGGGCTCCTACGAGCAGTACTTC.

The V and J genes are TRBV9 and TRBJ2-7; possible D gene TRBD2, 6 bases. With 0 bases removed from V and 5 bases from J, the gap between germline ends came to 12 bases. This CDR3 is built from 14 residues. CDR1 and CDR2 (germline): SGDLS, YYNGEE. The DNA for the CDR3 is TGTGCCAGCAGCGTAGATCTAGCGAGGGACGAGCAGTACTTC. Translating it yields CASSVDLARDEQYF.

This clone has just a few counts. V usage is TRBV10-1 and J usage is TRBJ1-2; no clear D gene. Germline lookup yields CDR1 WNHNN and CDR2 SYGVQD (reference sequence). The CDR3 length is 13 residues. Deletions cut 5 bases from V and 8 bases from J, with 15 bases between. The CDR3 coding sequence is TGCGCCAGCAGTAACGGGATCCCGTACGGCTACACCTTC. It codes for CASSNGIPYGYTF.

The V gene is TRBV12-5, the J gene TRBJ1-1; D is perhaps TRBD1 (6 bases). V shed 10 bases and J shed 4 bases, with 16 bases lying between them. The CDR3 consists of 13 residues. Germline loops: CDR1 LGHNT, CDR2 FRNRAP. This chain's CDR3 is CATAAQGRTEAFF. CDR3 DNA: TGTGCTACCGCCGCCCAGGGGCGCACTGAAGCTTTCTTT.